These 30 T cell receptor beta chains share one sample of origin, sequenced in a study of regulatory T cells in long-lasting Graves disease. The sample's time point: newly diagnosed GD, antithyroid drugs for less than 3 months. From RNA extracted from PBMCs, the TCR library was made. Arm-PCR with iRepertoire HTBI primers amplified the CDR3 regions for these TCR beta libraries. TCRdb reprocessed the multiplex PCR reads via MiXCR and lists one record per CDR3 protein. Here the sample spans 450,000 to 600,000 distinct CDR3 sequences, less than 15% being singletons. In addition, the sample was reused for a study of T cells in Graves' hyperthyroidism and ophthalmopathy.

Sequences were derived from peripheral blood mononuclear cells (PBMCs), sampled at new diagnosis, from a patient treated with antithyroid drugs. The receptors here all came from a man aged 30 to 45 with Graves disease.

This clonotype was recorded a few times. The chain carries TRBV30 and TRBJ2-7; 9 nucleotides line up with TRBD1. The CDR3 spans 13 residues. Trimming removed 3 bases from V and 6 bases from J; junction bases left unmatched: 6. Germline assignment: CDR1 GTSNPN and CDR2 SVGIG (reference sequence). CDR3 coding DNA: TGTGCCTGGAGCCCGGGACAGGGTCTCGAGCAGTACTTC. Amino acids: CAWSPGQGLEQYF.

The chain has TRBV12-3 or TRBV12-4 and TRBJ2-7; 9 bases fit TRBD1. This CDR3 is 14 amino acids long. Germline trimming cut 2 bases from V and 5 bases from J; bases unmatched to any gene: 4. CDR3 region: CASSLTGGRDEQYF. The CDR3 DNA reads TGTGCCAGCAGTTTAACAGGGGGCCGGGACGAGCAGTACTTC.

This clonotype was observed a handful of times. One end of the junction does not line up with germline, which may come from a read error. DNA for the CDR3: TGTGCCATCAGTGAGTCGAGTTATGGGACTAGCAGAGATACGCAGTATTTT. Amino acid sequence: CAISESSYGTSRDTQYF. The V gene is TRBV10-3, the J gene TRBJ2-3, with TRBD2 matching 9 bases. CDR1 is ENHRY, CDR2 SYGVKD, per germline. The CDR3 spans 17 residues.

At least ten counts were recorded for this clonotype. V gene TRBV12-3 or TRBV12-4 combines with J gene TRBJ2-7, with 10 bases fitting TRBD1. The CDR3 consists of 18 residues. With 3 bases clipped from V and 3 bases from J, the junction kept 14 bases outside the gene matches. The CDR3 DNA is TGTGCCAGCAGTTTCACCTCCATAACCGGGACAGGGGACTACGAGCAGTACTTC. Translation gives CASSFTSITGTGDYEQYF.

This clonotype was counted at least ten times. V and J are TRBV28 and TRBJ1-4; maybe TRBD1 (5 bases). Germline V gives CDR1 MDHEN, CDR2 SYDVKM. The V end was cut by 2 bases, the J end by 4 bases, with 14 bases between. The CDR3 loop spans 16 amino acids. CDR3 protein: CASSLGGLTGNEKLFF. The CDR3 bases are TGTGCCAGCAGTTTAGGGGGACTTACGGGTAATGAAAAACTGTTTTTT.

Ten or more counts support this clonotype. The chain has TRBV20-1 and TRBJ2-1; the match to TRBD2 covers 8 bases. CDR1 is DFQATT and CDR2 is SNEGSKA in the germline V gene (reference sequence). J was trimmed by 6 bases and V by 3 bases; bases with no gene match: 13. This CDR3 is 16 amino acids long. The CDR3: CSARGPSGLKGNEQFF. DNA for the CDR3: TGCAGTGCTAGGGGCCCTAGCGGGTTAAAGGGCAATGAGCAGTTCTTC.

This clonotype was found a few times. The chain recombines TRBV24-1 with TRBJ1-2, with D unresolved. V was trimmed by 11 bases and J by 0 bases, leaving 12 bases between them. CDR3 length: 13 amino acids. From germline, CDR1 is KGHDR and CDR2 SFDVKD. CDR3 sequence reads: CASSRAANYGYTF. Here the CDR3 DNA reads TGTGCCAGCAGCCGGGCTGCTAACTATGGCTACACCTTC.

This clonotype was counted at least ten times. The CDR3: CASRDRGPYEQYF. The CDR3 nucleotides read TGTGCCAGCAGGGACAGGGGTCCCTACGAGCAGTACTTC. The chain recombines TRBV2 with TRBJ2-7; 9 bases agree with TRBD1. Germline values: CDR1 SNHLY, CDR2 FYNNEI. The J segment lost 2 bases and the V segment lost 6 bases, leaving 2 bases of the junction unmatched. The CDR3 spans 13 residues.

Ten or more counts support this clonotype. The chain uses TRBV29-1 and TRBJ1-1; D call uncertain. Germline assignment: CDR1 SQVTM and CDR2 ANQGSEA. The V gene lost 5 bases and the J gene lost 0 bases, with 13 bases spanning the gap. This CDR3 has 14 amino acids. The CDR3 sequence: CSVSSTLMNTEAFF. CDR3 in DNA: TGCAGCGTTTCCAGCACCCTCATGAACACTGAAGCTTTCTTT.

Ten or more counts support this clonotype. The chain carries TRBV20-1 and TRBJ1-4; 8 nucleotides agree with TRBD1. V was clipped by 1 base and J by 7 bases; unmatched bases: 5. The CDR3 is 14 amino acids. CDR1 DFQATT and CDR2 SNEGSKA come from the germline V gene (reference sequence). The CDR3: CSARVTGEGEKLFF. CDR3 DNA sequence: TGCAGTGCTAGAGTGACAGGGGAAGGTGAAAAACTGTTTTTT.

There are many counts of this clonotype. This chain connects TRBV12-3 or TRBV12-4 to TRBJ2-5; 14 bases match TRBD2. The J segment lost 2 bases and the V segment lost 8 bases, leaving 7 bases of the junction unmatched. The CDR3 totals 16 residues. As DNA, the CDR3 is TGTGCCAGCGCGGGACTAGCGGGAGTGGGGCAAGAGACCCAGTACTTC. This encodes CASAGLAGVGQETQYF.

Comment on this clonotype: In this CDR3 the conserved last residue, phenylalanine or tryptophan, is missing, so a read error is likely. The CDR3 DNA reads TGTGCCAGCAAGGCGGGACCTGGCACAGATACGCAGTATCTT. Encoded protein: CASKAGPGTDTQYL. The genes are TRBV28 and TRBJ2-3, with D possibly being TRBD2 (6 bases). The CDR3 has 14 residues. Germline V gives CDR1 MDHEN, CDR2 SYDVKM. The V gene lost 7 bases and the J gene lost 1 base, with 12 bases spanning the gap.

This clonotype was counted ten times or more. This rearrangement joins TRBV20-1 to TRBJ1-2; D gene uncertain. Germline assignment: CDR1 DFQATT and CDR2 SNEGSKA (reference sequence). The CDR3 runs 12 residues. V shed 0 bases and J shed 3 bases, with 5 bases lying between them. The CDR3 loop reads CSARERYYGYTF. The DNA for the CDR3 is TGCAGTGCTAGAGAGCGGTACTATGGCTACACCTTC.

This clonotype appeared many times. The CDR3 sequence: CASSAWGQGAETQYF. The CDR3 DNA reads as TGTGCCAGCAGCGCTTGGGGACAGGGCGCAGAGACCCAGTACTTC. The V call is TRBV9, the J call TRBJ2-5; 9 bases agree with TRBD1. V was clipped by 3 bases and J by 4 bases; unmatched bases: 7. The CDR3 loop spans 15 amino acids. CDR1 is SGDLS and CDR2 is YYNGEE in the germline V gene.

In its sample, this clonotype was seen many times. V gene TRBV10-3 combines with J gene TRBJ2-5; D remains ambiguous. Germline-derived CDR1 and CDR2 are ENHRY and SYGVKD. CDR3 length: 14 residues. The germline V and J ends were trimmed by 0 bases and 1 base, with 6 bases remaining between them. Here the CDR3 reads CAISESALQETQYF. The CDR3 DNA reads TGTGCCATCAGTGAGTCGGCCCTCCAAGAGACCCAGTACTTC.

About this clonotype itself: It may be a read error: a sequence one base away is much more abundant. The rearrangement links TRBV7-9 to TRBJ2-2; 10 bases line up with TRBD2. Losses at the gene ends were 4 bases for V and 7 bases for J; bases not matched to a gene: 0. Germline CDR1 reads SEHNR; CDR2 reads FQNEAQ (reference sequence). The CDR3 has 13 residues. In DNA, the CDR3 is TGTGCCAGCAGCTGGACTAGCGGCGGGGAGCTGTTTTTT. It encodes CASSWTSGGELFF. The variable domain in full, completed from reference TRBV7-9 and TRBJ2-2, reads DTGVSQNPRHKITKRGQNVTFRCDPISEHNRLYWYRQTLGQGPEFLTYFQNEAQLEKSRLLSDRFSAERPKGSFSTLEIQRTEQGDSAMYLCASSWTSGGELFFGEGSRLTVL.

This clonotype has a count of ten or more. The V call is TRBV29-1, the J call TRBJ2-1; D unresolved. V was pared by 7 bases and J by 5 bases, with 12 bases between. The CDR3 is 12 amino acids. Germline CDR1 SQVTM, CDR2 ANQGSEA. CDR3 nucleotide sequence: TGCAGCGCTGATAGATGGGACAATGAGCAGTTCTTC. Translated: CSADRWDNEQFF.

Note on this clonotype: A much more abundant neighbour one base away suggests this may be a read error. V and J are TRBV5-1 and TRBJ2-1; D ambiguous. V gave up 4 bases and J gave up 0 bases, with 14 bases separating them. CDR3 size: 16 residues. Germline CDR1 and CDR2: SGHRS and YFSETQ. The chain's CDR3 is CASSPVGPSSYNEQFF. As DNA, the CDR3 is TGCGCCAGCAGCCCCGTCGGGCCAAGCTCCTACAATGAGCAGTTCTTC.

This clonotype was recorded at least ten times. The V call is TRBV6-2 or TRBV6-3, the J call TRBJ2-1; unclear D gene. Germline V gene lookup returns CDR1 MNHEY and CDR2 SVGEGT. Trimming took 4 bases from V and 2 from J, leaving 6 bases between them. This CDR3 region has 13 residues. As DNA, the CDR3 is TGTGCCAGCAGTTCGACGGCCTACAATGAGCAGTTCTTC. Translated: CASSSTAYNEQFF.

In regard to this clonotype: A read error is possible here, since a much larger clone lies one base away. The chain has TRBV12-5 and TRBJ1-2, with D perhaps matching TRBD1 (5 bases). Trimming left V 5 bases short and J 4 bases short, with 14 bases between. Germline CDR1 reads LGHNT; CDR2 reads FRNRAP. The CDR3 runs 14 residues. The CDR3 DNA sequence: TGTGCTAGTGGTACCGAGACAGCGGGCTATGGCTACACCTTC. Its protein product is CASGTETAGYGYTF.

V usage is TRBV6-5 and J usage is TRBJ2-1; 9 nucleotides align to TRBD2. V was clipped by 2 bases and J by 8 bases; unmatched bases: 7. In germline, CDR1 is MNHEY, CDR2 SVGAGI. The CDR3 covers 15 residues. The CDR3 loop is CASSYAGGPVDEQFF. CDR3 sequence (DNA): TGTGCCAGCAGTTACGCGGGAGGGCCGGTGGATGAGCAGTTCTTC.

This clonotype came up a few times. DNA of the CDR3: TGCAGTGCTATGGGACTAGCGGGGGATTACACCGGGGAGCTGTTTTTT. This gives the protein CSAMGLAGDYTGELFF. V is TRBV20-1 and J is TRBJ2-2; 14 positions match TRBD2. Looked up from germline, CDR1 is DFQATT and CDR2 is SNEGSKA (reference sequence). This CDR3 is built from 16 residues. V shed 4 bases and J 3 bases; nucleotides not matched to a gene: 4.

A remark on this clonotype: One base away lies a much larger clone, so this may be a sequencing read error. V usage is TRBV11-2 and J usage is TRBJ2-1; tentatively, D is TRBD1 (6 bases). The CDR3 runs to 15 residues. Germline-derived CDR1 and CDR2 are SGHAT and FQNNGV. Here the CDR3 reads CASIKSTGNYNGQFF. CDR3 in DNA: TGTGCCAGCATCAAATCGACAGGAAATTACAATGGGCAGTTCTTC.

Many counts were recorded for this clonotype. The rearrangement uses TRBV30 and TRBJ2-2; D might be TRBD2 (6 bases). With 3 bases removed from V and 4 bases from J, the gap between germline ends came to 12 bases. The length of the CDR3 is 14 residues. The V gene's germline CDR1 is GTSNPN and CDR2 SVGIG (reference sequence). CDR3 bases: TGTGCCTGGAGAAGGAGCGGGCTCACCGGGGAGCTGTTTTTT. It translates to CAWRRSGLTGELFF.

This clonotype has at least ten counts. This CDR3 reads CASSHEPYEQYF. CDR3 DNA sequence: TGTGCCAGCAGTCATGAACCTTACGAGCAGTACTTC. V gene TRBV12-3 or TRBV12-4 combines with J gene TRBJ2-7; D unresolved. The V and J ends lost 5 bases and 4 bases respectively, with 9 bases between them. CDR3 size: 12 residues.

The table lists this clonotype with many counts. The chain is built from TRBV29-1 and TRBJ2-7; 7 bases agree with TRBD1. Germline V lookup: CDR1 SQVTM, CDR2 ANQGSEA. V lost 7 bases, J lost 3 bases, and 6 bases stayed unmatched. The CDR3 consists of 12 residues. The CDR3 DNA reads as TGCAGCGGAGGACAGGAGATCTACGAGCAGTACTTC. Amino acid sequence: CSGGQEIYEQYF.

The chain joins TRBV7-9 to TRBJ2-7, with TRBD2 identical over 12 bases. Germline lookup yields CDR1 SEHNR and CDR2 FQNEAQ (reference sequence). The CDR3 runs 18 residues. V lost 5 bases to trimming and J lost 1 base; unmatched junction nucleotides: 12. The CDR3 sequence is CASSTPSAGTSGSYEQYF. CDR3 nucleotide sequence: TGTGCCAGCAGCACACCCTCGGCAGGGACTAGCGGGTCCTACGAGCAGTACTTC.

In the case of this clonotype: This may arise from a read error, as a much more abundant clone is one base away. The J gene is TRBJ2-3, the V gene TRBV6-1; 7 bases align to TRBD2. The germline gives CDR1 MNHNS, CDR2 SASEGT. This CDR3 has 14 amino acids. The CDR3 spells CASSDSGLTDAQYF. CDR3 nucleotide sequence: TGTGCCAGCAGTGATAGCGGGCTAACAGATGCGCAGTATTTT.

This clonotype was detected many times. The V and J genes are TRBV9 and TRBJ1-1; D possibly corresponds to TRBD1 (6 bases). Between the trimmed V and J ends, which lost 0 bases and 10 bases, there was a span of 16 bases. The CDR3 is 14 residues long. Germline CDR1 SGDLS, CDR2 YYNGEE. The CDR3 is CASSVDLRGARAFF. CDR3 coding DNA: TGTGCCAGCAGCGTAGATCTTCGGGGGGCTAGAGCTTTCTTT.

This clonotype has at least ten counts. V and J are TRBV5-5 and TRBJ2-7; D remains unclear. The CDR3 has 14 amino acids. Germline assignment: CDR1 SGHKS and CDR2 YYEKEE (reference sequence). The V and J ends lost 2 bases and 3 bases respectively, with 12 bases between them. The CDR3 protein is CASSFTGSDYEQYF. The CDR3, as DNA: TGTGCCAGCAGCTTTACTGGGTCTGACTACGAGCAGTACTTC.